Sequencing of this TCR beta chain was carried out in a study of neurological immune-mediated disorders. Points from the study as a whole: Whereas HTLV-1-associated myelopathy showed the most TCR clonal expansion, multiple sclerosis showed the least, with levels below those of healthy controls.

TCRdb itself ran the 5' RACE reads through MiXCR, one entry per CDR3 protein. The top ten clones hold over 13% of a sample with 45,000 or so distinct CDR3 sequences, under 3.5% of them seen once. This clonotype was observed at least ten times. Its cognate antigen is unknown. V lost 0 bases and J 3 bases, leaving 6 bases between the germline ends. CDR1 and CDR2 (germline): LGHNA, YNFKEQ. The CDR3 is 13 residues long. The source material was PBMCs. The clonotype comes from a woman aged 50 to 60 with multiple sclerosis. The chain couples TRBV4-2 to TRBJ2-7; no definite D call. Here the CDR3 DNA reads TGTGCCAGCAGCCAAGATTCCAGCTACGAGCAGTACTTC. The encoded protein is CASSQDSSYEQYF.